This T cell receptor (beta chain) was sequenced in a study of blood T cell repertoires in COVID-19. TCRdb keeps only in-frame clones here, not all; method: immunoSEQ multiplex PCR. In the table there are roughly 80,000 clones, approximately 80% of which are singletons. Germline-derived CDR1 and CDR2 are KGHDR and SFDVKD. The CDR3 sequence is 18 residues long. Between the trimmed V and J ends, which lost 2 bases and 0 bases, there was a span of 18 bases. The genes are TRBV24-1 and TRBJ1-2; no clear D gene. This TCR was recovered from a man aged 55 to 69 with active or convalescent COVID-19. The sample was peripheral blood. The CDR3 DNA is TGTGCCACCAGTGATTGGTTAGAGGGAGGGTCTCCTAACTATGGCTACACCTTC. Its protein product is CATSDWLEGGSPNYGYTF.